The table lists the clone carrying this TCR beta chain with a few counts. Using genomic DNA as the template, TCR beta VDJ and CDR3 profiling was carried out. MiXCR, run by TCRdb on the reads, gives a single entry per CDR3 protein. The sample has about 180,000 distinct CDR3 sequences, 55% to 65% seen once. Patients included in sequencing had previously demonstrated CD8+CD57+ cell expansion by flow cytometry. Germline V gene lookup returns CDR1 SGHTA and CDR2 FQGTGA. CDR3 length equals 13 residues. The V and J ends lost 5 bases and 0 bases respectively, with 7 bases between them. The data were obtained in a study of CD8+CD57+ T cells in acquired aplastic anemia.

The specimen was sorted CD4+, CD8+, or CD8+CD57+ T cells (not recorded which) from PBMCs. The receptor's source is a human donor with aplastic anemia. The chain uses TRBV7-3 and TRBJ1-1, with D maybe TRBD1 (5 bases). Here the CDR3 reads CASSATVNTEAFF. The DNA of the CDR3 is TGTGCCAGCAGCGCGACAGTGAACACTGAAGCTTTCTTT.